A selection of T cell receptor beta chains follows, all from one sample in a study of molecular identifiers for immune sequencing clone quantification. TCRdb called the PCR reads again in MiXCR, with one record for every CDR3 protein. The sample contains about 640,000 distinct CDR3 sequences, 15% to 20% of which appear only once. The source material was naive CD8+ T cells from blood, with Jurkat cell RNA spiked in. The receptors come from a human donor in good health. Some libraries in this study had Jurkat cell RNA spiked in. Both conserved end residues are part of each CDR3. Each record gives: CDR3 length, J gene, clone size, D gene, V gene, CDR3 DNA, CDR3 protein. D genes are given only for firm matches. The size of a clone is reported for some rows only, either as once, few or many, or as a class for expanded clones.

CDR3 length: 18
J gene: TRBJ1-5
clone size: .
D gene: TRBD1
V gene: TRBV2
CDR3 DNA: TGTGTCAGCAGTGGAACAGGGGATTTCGTGGGGATGAATCAGCCCCAGCATTTT
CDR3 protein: CVSSGTGDFVGMNQPQHF

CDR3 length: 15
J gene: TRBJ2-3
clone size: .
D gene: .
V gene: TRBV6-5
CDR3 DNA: TGTGCCAGCAGGGAGCTAGGCGGGCTTGGAGATACGCAGTATTTT
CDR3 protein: CASRELGGLGDTQYF

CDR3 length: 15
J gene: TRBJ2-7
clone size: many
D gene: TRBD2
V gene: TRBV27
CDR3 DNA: TGTGCCAGCAGTTTATCACTAGCGGGAGCGGACGAGCAGTACTTC
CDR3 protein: CASSLSLAGADEQYF

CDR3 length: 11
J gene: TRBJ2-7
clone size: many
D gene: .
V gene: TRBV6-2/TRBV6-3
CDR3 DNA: TGTGCCAGCACCCGAGGGAAGGAGCAGTACTTC
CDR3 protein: CASTRGKEQYF

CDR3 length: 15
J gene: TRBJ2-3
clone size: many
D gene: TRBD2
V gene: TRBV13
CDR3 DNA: TGTGCCAGCAGCTTAGCTAGCGGTGGGGCGGATACGCAGTATTTT
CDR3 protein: CASSLASGGADTQYF

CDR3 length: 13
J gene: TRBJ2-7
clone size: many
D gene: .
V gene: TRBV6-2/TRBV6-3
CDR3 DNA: TGTGCCAGCAGTTACACCGCCCGGTACGAGCAGTACTTC
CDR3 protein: CASSYTARYEQYF

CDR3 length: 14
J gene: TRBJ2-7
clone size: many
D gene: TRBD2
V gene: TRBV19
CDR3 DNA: TGTGCCAGTAGTCTAGCGGGAGCGGTGCGCGAGCAGTACTTC
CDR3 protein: CASSLAGAVREQYF

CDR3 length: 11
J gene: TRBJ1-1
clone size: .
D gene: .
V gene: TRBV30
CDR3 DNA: TGTGCCTGGAGTGTTAACGGCGTAGCTTTCTTT
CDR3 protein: CAWSVNGVAFF

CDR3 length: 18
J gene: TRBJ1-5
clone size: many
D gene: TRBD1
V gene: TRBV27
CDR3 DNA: TGTGCCAGCAGTTTATCGGGGACAGGGGCATATAGCAATCAGCCCCAGCATTTT
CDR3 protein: CASSLSGTGAYSNQPQHF

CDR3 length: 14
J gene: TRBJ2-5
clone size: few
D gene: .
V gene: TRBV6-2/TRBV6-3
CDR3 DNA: TGTGCCAGCAGCCCCTTGGAGGGTTTGAAGACCCAGTACTTC
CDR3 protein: CASSPLEGLKTQYF

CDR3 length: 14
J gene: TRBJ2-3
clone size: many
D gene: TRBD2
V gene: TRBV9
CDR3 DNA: TGTGCCAGCAGCATGGGGACTAGCGGGGATACGCAGTATTTT
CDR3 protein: CASSMGTSGDTQYF

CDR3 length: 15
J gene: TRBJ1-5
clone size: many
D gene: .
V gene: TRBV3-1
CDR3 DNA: TGTGCCAGCAGCCAAGATGTTTCAGGCAATCAGCCCCAGCATTTT
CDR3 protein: CASSQDVSGNQPQHF

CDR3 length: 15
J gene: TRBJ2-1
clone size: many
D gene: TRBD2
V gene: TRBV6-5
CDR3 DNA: TGTGCCAGCAGTTACGGGACTAGCGGATACAATGAGCAGTTCTTC
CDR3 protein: CASSYGTSGYNEQFF

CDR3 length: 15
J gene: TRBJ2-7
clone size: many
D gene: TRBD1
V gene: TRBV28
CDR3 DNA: TGTGCCAGCAGTAACCTCTTACAGGGGGCTTACGAGCAGTACTTC
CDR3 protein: CASSNLLQGAYEQYF

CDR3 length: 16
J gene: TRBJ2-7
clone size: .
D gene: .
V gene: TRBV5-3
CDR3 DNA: TGTGCCAGCAGCCTAGGGGAAAGCCAGGGCCCCCACGAGCAGTGCTTC
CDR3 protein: CASSLGESQGPHEQCF

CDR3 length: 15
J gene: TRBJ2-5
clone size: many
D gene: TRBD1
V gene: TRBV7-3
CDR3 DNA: TGTGCCAGCAGCTTATCGGGACAGCTCCAAGAGACCCAGTACTTC
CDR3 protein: CASSLSGQLQETQYF

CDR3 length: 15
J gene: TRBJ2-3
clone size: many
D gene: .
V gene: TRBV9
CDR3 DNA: TGTGCCAGCAGCGTAGATCTAGCGATCGGAGATACGCAGTATTTT
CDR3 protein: CASSVDLAIGDTQYF

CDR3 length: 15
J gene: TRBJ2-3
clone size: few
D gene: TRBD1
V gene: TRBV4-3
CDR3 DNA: TGCGCCAGCAGCCAACAGGGACAGCGCACAGATACGCAGTATTTT
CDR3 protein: CASSQQGQRTDTQYF

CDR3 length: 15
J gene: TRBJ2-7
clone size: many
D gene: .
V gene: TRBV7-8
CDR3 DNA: TGTGCCAGCAGCTTAGTCGGGAGCCGCTCCTACGAGCAGTACTTC
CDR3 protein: CASSLVGSRSYEQYF

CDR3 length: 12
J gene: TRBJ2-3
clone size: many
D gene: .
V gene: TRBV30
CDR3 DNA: TGTGCCTGGGGAACGGACACAGATACGCAGTATTTT
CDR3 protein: CAWGTDTDTQYF

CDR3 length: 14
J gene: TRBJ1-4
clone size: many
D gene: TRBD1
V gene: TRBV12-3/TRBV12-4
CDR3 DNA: TGTGCCAGCAGGGGGACAGATCCCGTCGAAAAACTGTTTTTT
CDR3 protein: CASRGTDPVEKLFF

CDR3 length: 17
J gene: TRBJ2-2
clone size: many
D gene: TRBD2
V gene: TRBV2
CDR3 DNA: TGTGCCAGCAGTCGCCCCGGGAGCGGGACTAACACCGGGGAGCTGTTTTTT
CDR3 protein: CASSRPGSGTNTGELFF

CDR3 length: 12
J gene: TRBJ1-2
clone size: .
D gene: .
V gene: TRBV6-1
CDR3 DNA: TGTGCCAGCAAGGGCAGCTCCTATGGCTACACCTTC
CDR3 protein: CASKGSSYGYTF

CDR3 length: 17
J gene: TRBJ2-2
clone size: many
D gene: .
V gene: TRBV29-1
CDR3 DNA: TGCAGCGTTGAATATGGGGCAGGGGCCCCGAACACCGGGGAGCTGTTTTTT
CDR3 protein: CSVEYGAGAPNTGELFF

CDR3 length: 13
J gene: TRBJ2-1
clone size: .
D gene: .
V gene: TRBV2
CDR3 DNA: TGTGCCAGCAGTGATACCGGGGGTTATGAGCAGTTCTTC
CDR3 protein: CASSDTGGYEQFF

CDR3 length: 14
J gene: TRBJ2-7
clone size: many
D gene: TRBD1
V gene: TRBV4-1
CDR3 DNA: TGCGCCAGCAGCCCAAAGGGGGCAGGGTACGAGCAGTACTTC
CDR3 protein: CASSPKGAGYEQYF

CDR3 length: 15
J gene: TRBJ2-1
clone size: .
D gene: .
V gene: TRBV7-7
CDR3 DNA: TGTGCCAGCAGCCTCGACAGGAGCTCCTACAATGATCAGTTCTTC
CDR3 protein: CASSLDRSSYNDQFF

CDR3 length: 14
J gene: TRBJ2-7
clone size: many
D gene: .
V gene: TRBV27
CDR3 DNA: TGTGCCAGCAGTTGGGCAGGGAGCTCCTACGAGCAGTACTTC
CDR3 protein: CASSWAGSSYEQYF

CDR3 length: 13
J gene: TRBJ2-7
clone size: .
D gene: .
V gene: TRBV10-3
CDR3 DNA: TGTGCCATCAGTGGGGGGGGGCCCTACGAGCAGTACTTC
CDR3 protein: CAISGGGPYEQYF

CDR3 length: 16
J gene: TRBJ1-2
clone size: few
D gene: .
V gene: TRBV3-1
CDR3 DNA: TGTGCCAGCAGCCAAACTACATATGGGGGTGGCTATGGCTACACCTTC
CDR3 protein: CASSQTTYGGGYGYTF

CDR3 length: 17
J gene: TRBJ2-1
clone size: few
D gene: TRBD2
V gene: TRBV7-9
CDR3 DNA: TGTGCCAGCAGCCCTCCGAAGGGGACTAGCGGGTACAATGAGCAGTTCTTC
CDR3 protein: CASSPPKGTSGYNEQFF

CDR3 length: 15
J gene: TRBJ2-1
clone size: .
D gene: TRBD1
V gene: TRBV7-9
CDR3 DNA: TGTGCCAGCAGCCCACCGGACAGGGGGCTGGATGAGCAGTTCTTC
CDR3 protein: CASSPPDRGLDEQFF

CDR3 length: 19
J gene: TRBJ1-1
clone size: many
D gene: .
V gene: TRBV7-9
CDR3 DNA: TGTGCCAGCAGCTTAGACCCCTCACCTTATGAGGGACTAGGTACTGAAGCTTTCTTT
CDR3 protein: CASSLDPSPYEGLGTEAFF

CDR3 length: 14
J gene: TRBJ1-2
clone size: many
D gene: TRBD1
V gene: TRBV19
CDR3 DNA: TGTGCCAGTAGCCTGCAGGGGGCCAACTATGGCTACACCTTC
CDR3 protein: CASSLQGANYGYTF

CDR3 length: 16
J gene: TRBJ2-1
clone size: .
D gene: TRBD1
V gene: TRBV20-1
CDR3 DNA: TGCAGTGCTAGCGGCCGGACAGGGGATGAGTACAATGAGCAGTTCTTC
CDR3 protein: CSASGRTGDEYNEQFF

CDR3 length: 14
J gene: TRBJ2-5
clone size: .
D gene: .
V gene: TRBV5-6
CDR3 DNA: TGTGCCAGCAGCTTGGTTACGGATCAAGAGACCCAGTACTTC
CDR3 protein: CASSLVTDQETQYF

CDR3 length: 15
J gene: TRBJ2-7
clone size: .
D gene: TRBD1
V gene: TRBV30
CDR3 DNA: TGTGCCTGGGGTGGACCAGGGGGCTCTCCCTACGAGCAATACTTC
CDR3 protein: CAWGGPGGSPYEQYF

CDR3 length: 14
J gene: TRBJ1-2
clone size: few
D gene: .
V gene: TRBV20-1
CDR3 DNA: TGCAGTGCTAGAGACCCGTCCGTCCTCTCTGGCTACACCTTC
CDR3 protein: CSARDPSVLSGYTF

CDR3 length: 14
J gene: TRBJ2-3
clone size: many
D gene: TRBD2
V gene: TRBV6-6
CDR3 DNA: TGTGCCAGCATTCTAGCGGGGGATGAAGATACGCAGTATTTT
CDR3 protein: CASILAGDEDTQYF

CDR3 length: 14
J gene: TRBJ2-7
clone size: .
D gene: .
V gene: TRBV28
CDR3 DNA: TGTGCCAGCAGTAGGGAGGCAGGACCCTACGAGCAGTACTTC
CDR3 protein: CASSREAGPYEQYF

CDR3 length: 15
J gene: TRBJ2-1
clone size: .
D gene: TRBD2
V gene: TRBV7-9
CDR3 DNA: TGTGCCAGCAGCGCGGGACTAACTACCTACGATGAGCAGTTCTTC
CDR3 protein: CASSAGLTTYDEQFF

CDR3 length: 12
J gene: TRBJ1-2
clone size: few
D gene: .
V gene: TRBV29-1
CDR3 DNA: TGCAGCGACAGGGATTGGAACTATGGCTACACCTTC
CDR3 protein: CSDRDWNYGYTF

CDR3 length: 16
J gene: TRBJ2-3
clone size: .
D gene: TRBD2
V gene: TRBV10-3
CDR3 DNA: TGTGCCATCAGTGAGTCGGGCGGGGGGGAAACAGATACGCAGTATTTT
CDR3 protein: CAISESGGGETDTQYF

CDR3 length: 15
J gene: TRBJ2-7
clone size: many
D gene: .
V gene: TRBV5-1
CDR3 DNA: TGCGCCAGCAGCTTGGCCTTTGAGGGAACCTACGAGCAGTACTTC
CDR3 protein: CASSLAFEGTYEQYF

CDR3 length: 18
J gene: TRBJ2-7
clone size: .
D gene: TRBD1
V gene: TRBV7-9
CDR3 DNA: TGTGCCAGCAGCACCGTCCCGGGACAGGGAGGGGACTCCTACGAGCAGTACTTC
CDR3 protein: CASSTVPGQGGDSYEQYF

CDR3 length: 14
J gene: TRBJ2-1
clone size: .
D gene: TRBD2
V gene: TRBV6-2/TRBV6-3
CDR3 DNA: TGTGCCAGCAAAATAGCGGGGGGGTACAATGAGCAGTTCTTC
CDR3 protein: CASKIAGGYNEQFF

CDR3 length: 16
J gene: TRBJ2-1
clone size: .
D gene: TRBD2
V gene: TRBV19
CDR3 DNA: TGTGCCAGTAGTAAACTAGCGGGAAGGCCCGGCAATGAGCAGTTCTTC
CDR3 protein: CASSKLAGRPGNEQFF

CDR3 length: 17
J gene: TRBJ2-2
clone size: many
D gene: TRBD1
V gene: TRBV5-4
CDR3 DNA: TGTGCCAGCAGCTTGGCCGTGGACAGGGGACGGACCGGGGAGCTGTTTTTT
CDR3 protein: CASSLAVDRGRTGELFF

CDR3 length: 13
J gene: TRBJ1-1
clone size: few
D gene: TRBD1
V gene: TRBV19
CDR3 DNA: TGTGCCAGCACGGACAGGGGACACACTGAAGCTTTCTTT
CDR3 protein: CASTDRGHTEAFF

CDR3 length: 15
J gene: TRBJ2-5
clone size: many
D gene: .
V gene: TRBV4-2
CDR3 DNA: TGTGCCAGCAGTAGGTTGGAGTCCGTGCCAGAGACCCAGTACTTC
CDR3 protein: CASSRLESVPETQYF

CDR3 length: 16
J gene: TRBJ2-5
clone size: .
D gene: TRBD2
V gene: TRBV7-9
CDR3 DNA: TGTGCCAGCAGCTGGACTAGCGGGGAAAGGGGCGAGACCCAGTACTTC
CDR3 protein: CASSWTSGERGETQYF

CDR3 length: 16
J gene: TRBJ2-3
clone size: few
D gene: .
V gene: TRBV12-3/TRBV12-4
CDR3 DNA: TGTGCCAGCAGTTTAGTAGGTGGGGCAATGATGGATACGCAGTATTTT
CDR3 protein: CASSLVGGAMMDTQYF

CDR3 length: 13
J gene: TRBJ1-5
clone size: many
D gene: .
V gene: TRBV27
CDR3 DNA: TGTGCCAGCAGTTTATCGGGCGATCAGCCCCAGCATTTT
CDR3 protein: CASSLSGDQPQHF